The source of this TCR beta chain is a study of technical replicates of blood from a handful of donors. The CDR3 runs to 13 residues. V gave up 4 bases and J gave up 4 bases, with 10 bases separating them. Per the germline V gene, CDR1 is WNHNN and CDR2 is SYGVQD (reference sequence). TCRdb's copy holds only in-frame clones and misses some; the assay was immunoSEQ multiplex PCR. The sample gives tens of thousands of clones, about 94% of which show up once; about 0.26% is in the top ten. Source material: T cells isolated from PBMCs. J is TRBJ1-2 and V is TRBV10-1; D ambiguous. The clonotype originates from a human donor in good health. The CDR3 protein is CASSAALAYGYTF. CDR3 nucleotide sequence: TGCGCCAGCAGTGCCGCCCTAGCCTATGGCTACACCTTC.